The 4 T cell receptor beta chains below come from one sample, sequenced in a study of cytomegalovirus exposure and HLA in healthy donors. Primers: 60 Vbeta forward and 13 Jbeta reverse. Generated by immunoSEQ multiplex PCR, the TCRdb table keeps only in-frame clones and is missing some. The table has tens of thousands of clones, approximately 71% seen once. Sequencing input: PBMCs. The receptors originated from a man aged 60 to 69 in good health and CMV-seropositive.

The V and J genes are TRBV19 and TRBJ2-3; a possible D gene is TRBD1 (5 bases). The germline CDR1 and CDR2 sequences are LNHDA and SQIVND (reference sequence). The CDR3 is 12 amino acids. V was trimmed by 11 bases and J by 0 bases, leaving 9 bases between them. The CDR3, as DNA: TGTGCCGCTAAGGGGAGCACAGATACGCAGTATTTT. This codes for CAAKGSTDTQYF.

The table lists this clone with a count of one. The chain couples TRBV2 to TRBJ1-5; 8 positions agree with TRBD1. V shed 4 bases and J 2 bases; nucleotides not matched to a gene: 4. The CDR3 length is 15 residues. CDR1 SNHLY and CDR2 FYNNEI come from the germline V gene. CDR3 DNA: TGTGCCAGCAGTGGACAGGGGTTTGGCAATCAGCCCCAGCATTTT. It translates to CASSGQGFGNQPQHF.

The chain recombines TRBV5-1 with TRBJ2-7, with 7 bases matching TRBD2. V was clipped by 4 bases and J by 0 bases; unmatched bases: 10. Per the germline V gene, CDR1 is SGHRS and CDR2 is YFSETQ. The length of the CDR3 is 16 residues. CDR3 DNA sequence: TGCGCCAGCAGCCCAGGTAGCGGGCGGACCTCCTACGAGCAGTACTTC. Residues: CASSPGSGRTSYEQYF.

This clone was recorded once. V and J are TRBV29-1 and TRBJ1-2; D remains ambiguous. The CDR3 runs to 13 residues. V was cut by 7 bases and J by 0 bases, with 12 bases left in between. Per germline, CDR1 SQVTM and CDR2 ANQGSEA. CDR3 residues: CSAGTGANYGYTF. As DNA, the CDR3 is TGCAGCGCAGGTACGGGAGCTAACTATGGCTACACCTTC.